The T cell receptor beta chain under discussion was sequenced for a study of T cell repertoires in cytomegalovirus infection. Study background: A matching HLA type, together with CMV infection, was signaled by public TCR beta signatures.

Study observations and caveats: Identification of carriers of CMV plus the relevant HLA was achieved through cumulative public TCR beta family frequency.

TCRdb re-analysed the reads in MiXCR, keeping a single row per CDR3 protein. The sample yields almost 300,000 distinct CDR3 sequences, 8% to 10% seen once. This clonotype was recorded many times. Its antigen is not identified. Trimming took 6 bases from V and 6 from J, leaving 18 bases between them. CDR3 length: 14 amino acids. The germline CDR1 and CDR2 sequences are DFQATT and SNEGSKA (reference sequence). This chain connects TRBV20-1 to TRBJ2-4, with a possible D match to TRBD1 (6 bases). Sequenced: PBMCs. The receptor comes from a human donor in good health (CMV status not recorded). Some clones in this sample may be carry-over from other donors' samples. In DNA, the CDR3 is TGCAGTGCCTCGCTTACGGACAGATTAAACATTCAGTACTTC. Translation gives CSASLTDRLNIQYF.